Below, one T cell receptor beta chain is given with its context. Its target is unknown. This record belongs to a study of Ad26.COV2.S vaccination and SARS-CoV-2 variants. Assay used: immunoSEQ multiplex PCR; TCRdb lists only in-frame clones, some missing. Of roughly 400,000 clones in the sample, approximately 90% were seen once. This sample's treatment: 15 to 20 received Ad26.COV2.S at low or high dose, single or two shots; several received placebo; per-sample allocation not given. It was on day 63 after the first vaccine or placebo injection that samples were taken. The CDR3 length is 14 residues. V lost 5 bases, J lost 3 bases, and 11 bases lay in between. CDR1 and CDR2 from the germline V gene are MRHNA and SNTAGT. Study outcomes and limitations: Responses of T cells in total may have been underestimated by the TCR breadth and depth analyses.

The specimen was peripheral blood, collected in a trial of Ad26.COV2.S vaccine versus placebo. The chain links TRBV6-4 to TRBJ1-5, with D unclear. The clonotype originates from a person aged 18-65 years who received the Ad26.COV2.S COVID-19 vaccine or a placebo. The chain's CDR3 is CASSPRIPNQPQHF. In nucleotides, the CDR3 is TGTGCCAGCAGTCCCCGTATACCCAATCAGCCCCAGCATTTT.